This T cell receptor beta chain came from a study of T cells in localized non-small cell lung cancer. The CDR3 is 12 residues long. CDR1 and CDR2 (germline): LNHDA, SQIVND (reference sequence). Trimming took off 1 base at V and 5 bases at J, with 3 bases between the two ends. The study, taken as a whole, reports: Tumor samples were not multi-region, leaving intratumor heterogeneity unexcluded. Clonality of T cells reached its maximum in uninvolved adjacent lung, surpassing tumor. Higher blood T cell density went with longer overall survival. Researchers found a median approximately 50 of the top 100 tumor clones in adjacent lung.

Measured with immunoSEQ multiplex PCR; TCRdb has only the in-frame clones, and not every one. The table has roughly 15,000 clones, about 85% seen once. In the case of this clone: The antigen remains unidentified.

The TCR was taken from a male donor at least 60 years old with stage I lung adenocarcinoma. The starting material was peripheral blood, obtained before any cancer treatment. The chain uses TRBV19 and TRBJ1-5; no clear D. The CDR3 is CASSIGDQPQHF. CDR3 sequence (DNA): TGTGCCAGTAGTATAGGGGATCAGCCCCAGCATTTT.